This T cell receptor beta chain was identified in a study of blood T cell repertoires in COVID-19. Study summary: In each case, the material was cDNA or gDNA derived from T cells, B-cell-depleted T cells, or PBMCs.

Participants reported their clinical history, and cohort assignment relied on those reports. The junction had 5 bases not matched to a gene; V was cut back by 6 bases and J by 2 bases. This CDR3 has 14 residues. CDR1 and CDR2 (germline): MNHNY, SVGAGI (reference sequence). Per the original methods: Amplification of reference gene primers was used by the study to estimate nucleated cell counts. The repertoire was sequenced with immunoSEQ multiplex PCR; TCRdb's copy has only in-frame clones and lacks some. V, J and clone size derive from that table, while D and trimming were established from the DNA sequence. The sample shows 150,000 or so clones, roughly 85% of them seen only once.

This sequence was found in a woman aged 45-65 years who had recovered from COVID-19. This sequence joins TRBV6-6 and TRBJ1-1; 8 bases line up with TRBD1. Material: PBMCs or T cells enriched from blood (not recorded which). Written as DNA, the CDR3 is TGTGCCAGCAGGGGACAGGACAGAAACACTGAAGCTTTCTTT. It translates to CASRGQDRNTEAFF.